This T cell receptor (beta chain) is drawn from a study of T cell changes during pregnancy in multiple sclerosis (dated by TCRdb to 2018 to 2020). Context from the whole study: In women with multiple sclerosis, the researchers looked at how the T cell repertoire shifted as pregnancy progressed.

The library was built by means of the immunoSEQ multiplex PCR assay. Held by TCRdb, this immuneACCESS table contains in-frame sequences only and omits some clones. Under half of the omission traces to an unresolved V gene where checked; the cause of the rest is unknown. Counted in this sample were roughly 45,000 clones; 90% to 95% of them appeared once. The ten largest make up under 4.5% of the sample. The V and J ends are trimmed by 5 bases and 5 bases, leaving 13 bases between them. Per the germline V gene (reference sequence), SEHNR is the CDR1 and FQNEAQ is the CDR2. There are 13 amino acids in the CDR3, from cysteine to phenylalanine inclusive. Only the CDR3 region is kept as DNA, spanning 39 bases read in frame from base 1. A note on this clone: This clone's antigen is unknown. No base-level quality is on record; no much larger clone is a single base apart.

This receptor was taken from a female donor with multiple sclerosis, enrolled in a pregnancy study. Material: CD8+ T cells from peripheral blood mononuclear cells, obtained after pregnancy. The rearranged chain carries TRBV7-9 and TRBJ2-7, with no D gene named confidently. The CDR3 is CASSPPLTDEQYF. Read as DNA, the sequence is TGTGCCAGCAGCCCCCCTCTTACGGACGAGCAGTACTTC. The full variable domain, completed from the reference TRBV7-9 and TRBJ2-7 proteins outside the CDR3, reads DTGVSQNPRHKITKRGQNVTFRCDPISEHNRLYWYRQTLGQGPEFLTYFQNEAQLEKSRLLSDRFSAERPKGSFSTLEIQRTEQGDSAMYLCASSPPLTDEQYFGPGTRLTVT.